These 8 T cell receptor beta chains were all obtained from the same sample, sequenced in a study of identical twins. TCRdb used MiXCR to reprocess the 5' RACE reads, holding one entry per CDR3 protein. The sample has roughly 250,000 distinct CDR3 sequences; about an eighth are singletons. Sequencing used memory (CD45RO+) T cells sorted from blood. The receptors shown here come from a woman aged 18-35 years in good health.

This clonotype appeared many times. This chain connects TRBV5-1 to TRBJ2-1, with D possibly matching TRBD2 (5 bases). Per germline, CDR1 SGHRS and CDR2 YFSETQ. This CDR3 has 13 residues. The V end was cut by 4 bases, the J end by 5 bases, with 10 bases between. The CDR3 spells CASSRLGDNEQFF. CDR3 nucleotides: TGCGCCAGCAGCCGACTCGGGGACAATGAGCAGTTCTTC.

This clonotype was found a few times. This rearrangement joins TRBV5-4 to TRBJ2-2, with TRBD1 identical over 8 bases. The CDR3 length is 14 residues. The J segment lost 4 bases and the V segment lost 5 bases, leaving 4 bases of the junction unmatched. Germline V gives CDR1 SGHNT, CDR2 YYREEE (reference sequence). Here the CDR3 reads CASRKDRGTGELFF. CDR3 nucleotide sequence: TGTGCCAGCAGGAAAGACAGGGGCACCGGGGAGCTGTTTTTT.

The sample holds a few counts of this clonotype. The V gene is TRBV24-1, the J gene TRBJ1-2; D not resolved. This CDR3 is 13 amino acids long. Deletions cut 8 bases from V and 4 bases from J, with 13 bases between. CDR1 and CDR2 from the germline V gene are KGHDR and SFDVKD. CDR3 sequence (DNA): TGTGCCACCACCATGAAGCCCCCCTATGGCTACACCTTC. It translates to CATTMKPPYGYTF.

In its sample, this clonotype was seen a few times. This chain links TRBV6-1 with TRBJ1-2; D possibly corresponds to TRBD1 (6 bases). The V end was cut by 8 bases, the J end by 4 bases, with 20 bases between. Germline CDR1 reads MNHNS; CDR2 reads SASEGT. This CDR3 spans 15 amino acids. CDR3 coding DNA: TGTGCCAGCTCTCCGGGACACCACTCGTCCTATGGCTACACCTTC. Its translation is CASSPGHHSSYGYTF.

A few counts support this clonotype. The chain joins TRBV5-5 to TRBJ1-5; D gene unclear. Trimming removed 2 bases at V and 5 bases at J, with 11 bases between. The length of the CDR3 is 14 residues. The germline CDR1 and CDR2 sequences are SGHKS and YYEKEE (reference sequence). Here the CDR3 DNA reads TGTGCCAGCAGCTTCCTGAGCCGGGATCAGCCCCAGCATTTT. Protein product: CASSFLSRDQPQHF. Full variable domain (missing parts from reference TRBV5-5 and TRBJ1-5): DAGVTQSPTHLIKTRGQQVTLRCSPISGHKSVSWYQQVLGQGPQFIFQYYEKEERGRGNFPDRFSARQFPNYSSELNVNALLLGDSALYLCASSFLSRDQPQHFGDGTRLSIL.

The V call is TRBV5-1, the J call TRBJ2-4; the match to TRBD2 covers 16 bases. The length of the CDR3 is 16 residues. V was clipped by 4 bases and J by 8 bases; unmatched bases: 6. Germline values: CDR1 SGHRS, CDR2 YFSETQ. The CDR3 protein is CASSLGTSGRADIQYF. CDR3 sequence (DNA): TGCGCCAGCAGCCTTGGGACTAGCGGGAGGGCGGACATTCAGTACTTC.

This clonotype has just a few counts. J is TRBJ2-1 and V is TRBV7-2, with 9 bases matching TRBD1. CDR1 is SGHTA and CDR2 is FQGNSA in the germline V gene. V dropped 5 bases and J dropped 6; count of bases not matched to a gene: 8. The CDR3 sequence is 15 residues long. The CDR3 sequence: CASSPGTGSFNEQFF. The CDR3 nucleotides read TGTGCCAGCAGCCCCGGGACAGGGTCTTTCAATGAGCAGTTCTTC.

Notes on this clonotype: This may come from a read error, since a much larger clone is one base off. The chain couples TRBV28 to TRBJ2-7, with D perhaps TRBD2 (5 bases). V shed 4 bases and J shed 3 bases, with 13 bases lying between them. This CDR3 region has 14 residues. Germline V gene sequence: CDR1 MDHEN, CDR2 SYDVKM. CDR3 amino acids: CASSSPGWDYEQYF. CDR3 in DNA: TGTGCCAGCAGTTCCCCGGGATGGGACTACGAGCAGTACTTC.